These 20 T cell receptor beta chains were all obtained from the same sample, sequenced in a study of cytomegalovirus exposure and HLA in healthy donors. The study ran its PCR with 60 Vbeta and 13 Jbeta primers. Only in-frame clones appear in the TCRdb table, and some are missing; sequencing was by immunoSEQ multiplex PCR. The table shows 110,000 to 150,000 clones, with approximately 70% occurring only once. Sequencing used PBMCs. Receptor source: a woman aged 60-70 years in good health and CMV-seropositive.

The chain joins TRBV7-2 to TRBJ2-3, with TRBD2 matching over 8 bases. The CDR3 contains 14 residues. The junction had 2 bases not matched to a gene; V was cut back by 5 bases and J by 1 base. The germline gives CDR1 SGHTA, CDR2 FQGNSA. The CDR3: CASSPTSGTDTQYF. DNA for the CDR3: TGTGCCAGCAGCCCGACTAGCGGCACAGATACGCAGTATTTT.

This clone appeared once. The chain recombines TRBV27 with TRBJ1-1; tentative D call: TRBD1 (5 bases). The CDR3 contains 15 residues. V dropped 6 bases and J dropped 4 bases, with 18 bases sitting between them. Germline V lookup: CDR1 MNHEY, CDR2 SMNVEV (reference sequence). This CDR3 is CASRGGGWVTTEAFF. The CDR3 DNA reads TGTGCCAGCAGGGGCGGGGGATGGGTGACCACTGAAGCTTTCTTT.

The chain joins TRBV5-8 to TRBJ1-2; D is possibly TRBD1 (6 bases). The CDR3 consists of 15 residues. With 1 base removed from V and 8 bases from J, the gap between germline ends came to 18 bases. Germline V CDR1 and CDR2: SGHTS, YDEGEE. The CDR3 coding sequence is TGTGCCAGCAGCTTGATTCCAGCGCCGAGGGGGGGCTACACCTTC. It translates to CASSLIPAPRGGYTF.

The gene calls are TRBV10-3 and TRBJ2-2, with a possible D match to TRBD2 (6 bases). Between the trimmed V and J ends, which lost 8 bases and 2 bases, there was a span of 12 bases. Germline CDR1 and CDR2: ENHRY and SYGVKD. This CDR3 region has 14 residues. The CDR3 DNA reads as TGTGCCATCTCCGGGACTTATAACACCGGGGAGCTGTTTTTT. Protein: CAISGTYNTGELFF.

The rearrangement uses TRBV7-9 and TRBJ2-7, with 7 nucleotides matching TRBD1. Trimming at V came to 5 bases and at J to 6 bases, leaving 10 bases not matched to a gene. CDR1 SEHNR and CDR2 FQNEAQ come from the germline V gene (reference sequence). This CDR3 has 14 residues. Here the CDR3 DNA reads TGTGCCAGCAGCCCGACAGGGTCGAAGGGCGAGCAGTACTTC. The encoded protein is CASSPTGSKGEQYF. The whole variable domain, filled in from reference TRBV7-9 and TRBJ2-7, reads DTGVSQNPRHKITKRGQNVTFRCDPISEHNRLYWYRQTLGQGPEFLTYFQNEAQLEKSRLLSDRFSAERPKGSFSTLEIQRTEQGDSAMYLCASSPTGSKGEQYFGPGTRLTVT.

The chain couples TRBV9 to TRBJ2-3; D may be TRBD2 (5 bases). CDR1 is SGDLS and CDR2 is YYNGEE in the germline V gene. Trimming pared 3 bases from V and 0 bases from J, leaving 17 bases between. The CDR3 runs 17 residues. The DNA of the CDR3 is TGTGCCAGCAGCGGAGGTGGGAGCGCCAGTAGCACAGATACGCAGTATTTT. Translating it yields CASSGGGSASSTDTQYF.

V is TRBV10-3 and J is TRBJ1-1, with D unclear. Per the germline V gene, CDR1 is ENHRY and CDR2 is SYGVKD. This CDR3 has 15 amino acids. Deletions cut 6 bases from V and 0 bases from J, with 14 bases between. The CDR3 coding sequence is TGTGCCATCAGACAGTTTTCGGGGATGAACACTGAAGCTTTCTTT. Residues: CAIRQFSGMNTEAFF.

The chain joins TRBV28 to TRBJ2-7; the D is unclear. The CDR3 runs 13 residues. V was trimmed by 6 bases and J by 6 bases, leaving 15 bases between them. Germline CDR1 MDHEN, CDR2 SYDVKM. CDR3 sequence (DNA): TGTGCCAGCAGGCCGGCAGGTTCTCGCGAGCAGTACTTC. Protein sequence: CASRPAGSREQYF.

The chain links TRBV5-1 to TRBJ2-7; 9 bases agree with TRBD2. J was trimmed by 2 bases and V by 0 bases; bases with no gene match: 3. Germline V gene data show CDR1 as SGHRS and CDR2 as YFSETQ. The CDR3 spans 15 residues. Written as DNA, the CDR3 is TGCGCCAGCAGCTTGGCCCTAGCGGGAACCTACGAGCAGTACTTC. Amino acids: CASSLALAGTYEQYF. The whole variable domain, remainder taken from reference TRBV5-1 and TRBJ2-7, is KAGVTQTPRYLIKTRGQQVTLSCSPISGHRSVSWYQQTPGQGLQFLFEYFSETQRNKGNFPGRFSGRQFSNSRSEMNVSTLELGDSALYLCASSLALAGTYEQYFGPGTRLTVT.

The table lists this clone with a few counts. This rearrangement joins TRBV5-8 to TRBJ2-7; 14 bases line up with TRBD2. Trimming cost V 3 bases and J 5 bases; bases outside gene matches: 4. The CDR3 runs to 15 residues. The germline V gene has CDR1 SGHTS and CDR2 YDEGEE. The CDR3 loop reads CASSSRLAGGNEQYF. The DNA for the CDR3 is TGTGCCAGCAGCTCGCGACTAGCGGGAGGGAACGAGCAGTACTTC.

Points on this clone: A junction end diverges from the germline sequence, so it may reflect a read error. The CDR3 nucleotides read TGTGCTAGCAGCCCCGGACTAGCGGGATTAACCGATACGCAGTATTTT. It is translated as CASSPGLAGLTDTQYF. The chain links TRBV7-7 to TRBJ2-3, with 12 nucleotides matching TRBD2. The CDR3 loop spans 16 amino acids. Germline V gene lookup returns CDR1 SSHAT and CDR2 FNYEAQ (reference sequence).

The chain couples TRBV25-1 to TRBJ1-4; D call uncertain. V lost 5 bases and J 8 bases, leaving 6 bases between the germline ends. Per germline, CDR1 MGHDK and CDR2 SYGVNS. This CDR3 has 11 residues. This chain's CDR3 is CASSLREKLFF. The CDR3 DNA sequence: TGTGCCAGCAGTCTGAGGGAAAAACTGTTTTTT. Full variable domain (missing parts from reference TRBV25-1 and TRBJ1-4): EADIYQTPRYLVIGTGKKITLECSQTMGHDKMYWYQQDPGMELHLIHYSYGVNSTEKGDLSSESTVSRIRTEHFPLTLESARPSHTSQYLCASSLREKLFFGSGTQLSVL.

This clone was counted between two and nine times. J is TRBJ1-5 and V is TRBV30; D gene unclear. The CDR3 covers 15 residues. Germline CDR1 and CDR2: GTSNPN and SVGIG (reference sequence). Trimming took 1 base from V and 7 from J, leaving 17 bases between them. CDR3 DNA sequence: TGTGCCTGGAGTGGAGACGTCAATTCAGGACAGCCCCAGCATTTT. This encodes CAWSGDVNSGQPQHF. Based on the CDR3 plus reference TRBV30 and TRBJ1-5, the full variable domain is SQTIHQWPATLVQPVGSPLSLECTVEGTSNPNLYWYRQAAGRGLQLLFYSVGIGQISSEVPQNLSASRPQDRQFILSSKKLLLSDSGFYLCAWSGDVNSGQPQHFGDGTRLSIL.

The chain is built from TRBV6-1 and TRBJ1-1; 8 bases agree with TRBD1. The CDR3 is 14 amino acids. The J segment lost 0 bases and the V segment lost 7 bases, leaving 4 bases of the junction unmatched. From germline, CDR1 is MNHNS and CDR2 SASEGT. For the CDR3, the DNA is TGTGCCAGCAAACGACAGGGGCTGAACACTGAAGCTTTCTTT. Translation: CASKRQGLNTEAFF.

On this clone itself: Germline and junction disagree at one end, which may indicate a read error. This chain uses TRBV28 with TRBJ2-7, with 8 bases that match TRBD1. Germline CDR1 is MDHEN and CDR2 is SYDVKM. The CDR3 loop spans 14 amino acids. The CDR3 is CASSLRGLGYEQYF. CDR3 nucleotide sequence: TGTGCCAGCAGTCTCAGGGGGCTCGGCTACGAGCAGTATTTC.

This clone was seen only a few times. The gene calls are TRBV6-5 and TRBJ2-7; 14 bases align to TRBD2. This CDR3 has 15 residues. The V gene end was trimmed by 5 bases and the J gene end by 7 bases; junction bases not matched to a gene: 7. Germline V lookup: CDR1 MNHEY, CDR2 SVGAGI. In nucleotides, the CDR3 is TGTGCCAGCAGTCGTTGGACTAGCGGGAGGTCAGAGCAGTACTTC. Its protein product is CASSRWTSGRSEQYF.

This sequence joins TRBV25-1 and TRBJ1-5; D is unclear. There are 13 residues in the CDR3. Germline V gene data show CDR1 as MGHDK and CDR2 as SYGVNS. V was trimmed by 4 bases and J by 3 bases, leaving 7 bases between them. In DNA, the CDR3 is TGTGCCAGCAGTGCAGATTACAATCAGCCCCAGCATTTT. It encodes CASSADYNQPQHF.

The V call is TRBV28, the J call TRBJ2-5; 7 nucleotides align to TRBD1. The germline CDR1 and CDR2 sequences are MDHEN and SYDVKM. The trim removed 5 bases at V and 1 base at J, leaving 7 bases unmatched. This CDR3 has 15 residues. The CDR3 loop is CASSLISGGQETQYF. The DNA for the CDR3 is TGTGCCAGCAGTCTTATATCAGGGGGCCAAGAGACCCAGTACTTC.

This clone was seen more than once but under ten times. J is TRBJ2-7 and V is TRBV6-5; 11 positions match TRBD1. CDR1 MNHEY and CDR2 SVGAGI come from the germline V gene. V lost 6 bases, J lost 2 bases, and 3 bases stayed unmatched. The CDR3 is 14 amino acids. This CDR3 reads CASRGDRGTYEQYF. The DNA of the CDR3 is TGTGCCAGCAGGGGGGACAGGGGGACCTACGAGCAGTACTTC.

The chain uses TRBV18 and TRBJ1-2; D perhaps matches TRBD1 (6 bases). The germline V gene has CDR1 KGHSH and CDR2 LQKENI. This CDR3 has 13 amino acids. The V gene lost 5 bases and the J gene lost 5 bases, with 12 bases spanning the gap. The CDR3 spells CASSNQGSYGYTF. In DNA form, the CDR3 reads TGTGCCAGCTCAAACCAGGGGAGTTATGGCTACACCTTC.